This TCR beta chain derives from a study of blood T cell repertoires in COVID-19. Study background: Material from acute and convalescent COVID-19 was sourced from the United States, Italy and Spain. In each case, the material was cDNA or gDNA derived from T cells, B-cell-depleted T cells, or PBMCs.

As originally analysed: Reference gene primer amplification yielded estimated nucleated cell counts. Profiling relied on immunoSEQ multiplex PCR, and the TCRdb table lists in-frame clones only, not all of them. V and J calls and clone size follow that table, whereas D and trimming were derived from the DNA. The sample lists more than 200,000 clones; 65% to 90% were seen once. The CDR3 length is 13 residues. From germline, CDR1 is SEHNR and CDR2 FQNEAQ (reference sequence). V lost 4 bases to trimming and J lost 2 bases, with 8 bases between them. V and J are TRBV7-9 and TRBJ1-1; weak D call: TRBD1 (6 bases). Material for sequencing was peripheral blood. The clonotype was recovered from a man at least 80 years old with acute or convalescent COVID-19. DNA of the CDR3: TGTGCCAGCAGCTCAGGGGTTAACACTGAAGCTTTCTTT. Translating gives CASSSGVNTEAFF. Full variable domain (rest looked up from reference TRBV7-9 and TRBJ1-1): DTGVSQNPRHKITKRGQNVTFRCDPISEHNRLYWYRQTLGQGPEFLTYFQNEAQLEKSRLLSDRFSAERPKGSFSTLEIQRTEQGDSAMYLCASSSGVNTEAFFGQGTRLTVV.